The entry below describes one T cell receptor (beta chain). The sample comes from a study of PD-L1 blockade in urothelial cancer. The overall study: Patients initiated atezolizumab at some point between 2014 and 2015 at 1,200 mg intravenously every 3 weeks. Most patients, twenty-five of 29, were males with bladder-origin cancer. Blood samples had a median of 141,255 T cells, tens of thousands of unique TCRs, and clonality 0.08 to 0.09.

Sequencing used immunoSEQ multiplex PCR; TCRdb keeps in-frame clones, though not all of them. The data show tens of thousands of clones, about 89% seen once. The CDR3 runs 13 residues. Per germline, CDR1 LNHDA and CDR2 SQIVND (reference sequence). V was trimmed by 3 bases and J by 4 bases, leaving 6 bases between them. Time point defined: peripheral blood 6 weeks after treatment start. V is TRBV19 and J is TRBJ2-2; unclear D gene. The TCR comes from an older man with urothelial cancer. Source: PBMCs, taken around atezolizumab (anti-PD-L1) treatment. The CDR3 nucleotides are TGTGCCAGTAGTATGTCGGGCACCGGGGAGCTGTTTTTT. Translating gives CASSMSGTGELFF.